This TCR beta chain was captured in a study of response to subunit inactivated influenza vaccine. Overall study results and limits: The authors offered the suggestion that each seasonal influenza vaccination recruits few new T cells.

TCRdb used MiXCR to reprocess the RT-PCR reads, holding one entry per CDR3 protein. The sample holds 600,000 to 700,000 distinct CDR3 sequences; approximately 15% are singletons and the top ten take approximately 7.6%. This clonotype has only a few counts. The antigen is not known. Germline-derived CDR1 and CDR2 are SGHTA and FQGNSA. This CDR3 region has 16 residues. Trimming stripped 3 bases from V and 1 base from J, with 15 bases between. The sample consisted of PBMCs from blood, taken 14 to 15 days before vaccination. The sequence came from a man in his fifties or sixties who received an inactivated influenza vaccine. The gene calls are TRBV7-2 and TRBJ1-1, with D unclear. The CDR3 DNA reads as TGTGCCAGCAGCTTCGGCCAAGGGCCCGCGAACACTGAAGCTTTCTTT. Translation: CASSFGQGPANTEAFF.